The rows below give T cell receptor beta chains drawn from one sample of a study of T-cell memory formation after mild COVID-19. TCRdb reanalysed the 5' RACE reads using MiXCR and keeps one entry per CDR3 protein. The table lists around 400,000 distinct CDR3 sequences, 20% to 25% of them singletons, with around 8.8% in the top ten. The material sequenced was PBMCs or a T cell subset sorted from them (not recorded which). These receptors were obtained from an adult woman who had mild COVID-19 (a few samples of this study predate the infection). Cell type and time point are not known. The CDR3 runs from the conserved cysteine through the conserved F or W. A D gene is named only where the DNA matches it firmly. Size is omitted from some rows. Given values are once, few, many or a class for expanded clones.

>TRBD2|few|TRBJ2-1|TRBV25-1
CASSESASGSGGKQFF
TGTGCCAGCAGTGAATCGGCTAGCGGGAGTGGGGGGAAGCAGTTCTTC
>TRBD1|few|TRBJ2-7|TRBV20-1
CSATGTGNSYSYEQYF
TGCAGTGCGACCGGGACAGGGAATTCCTACTCCTACGAGCAGTACTTC
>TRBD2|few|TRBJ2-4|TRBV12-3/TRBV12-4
CAIGTSGAKNIQYF
TGTGCCATAGGGACTAGCGGAGCCAAAAACATTCAGTACTTC
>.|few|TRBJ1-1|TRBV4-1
CASSQVRWRDRNTEAFF
TGCGCCAGCAGCCAAGTAAGGTGGCGCGACAGGAACACTGAAGCTTTCTTT
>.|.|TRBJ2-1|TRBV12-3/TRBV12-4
CASSLDTDNEQFF
TGTGCCAGCAGTTTAGATACAGACAATGAGCAGTTCTTC
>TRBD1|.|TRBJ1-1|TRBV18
CASSPGTGRIMNTEAFF
TGTGCCAGCTCACCGGGGACAGGTAGAATCATGAACACTGAAGCTTTCTTT
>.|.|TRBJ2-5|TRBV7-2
CASSLGLIADRQETQYF
TGTGCCAGCAGCTTAGGGCTTATCGCAGATAGGCAAGAGACCCAGTACTTC
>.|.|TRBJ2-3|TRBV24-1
CATSVAAGDTQYF
TGTGCCACCAGTGTAGCGGCAGGGGATACGCAGTATTTT
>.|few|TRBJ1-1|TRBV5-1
CASSGGVGTEAFF
TGCGCCAGCAGTGGAGGAGTAGGGACTGAAGCTTTCTTT
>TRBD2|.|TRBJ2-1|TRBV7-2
CASEDLAEPYNEQFF
TGTGCCAGCGAGGACCTAGCGGAGCCCTACAATGAGCAGTTCTTC
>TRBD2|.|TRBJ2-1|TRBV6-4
CASSDTSGSSGEQFF
TGTGCCAGCAGTGACACTAGCGGGAGTTCCGGTGAGCAGTTCTTC
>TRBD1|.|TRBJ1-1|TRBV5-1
CASSYRGWAFF
TGCGCCAGCAGCTACAGGGGTTGGGCTTTCTTT
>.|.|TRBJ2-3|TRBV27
CASSLSQVLGADTQYF
TGTGCCAGCAGTTTATCTCAGGTCCTTGGGGCAGATACGCAGTATTTT
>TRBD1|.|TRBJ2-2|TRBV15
CATSPDRVHHPGELFF
TGTGCCACCAGCCCGGACAGGGTGCATCACCCCGGGGAGCTGTTTTTT
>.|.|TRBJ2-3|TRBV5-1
CASSPRTVLDTQYF
TGCGCCAGCAGCCCTAGGACCGTGTTAGATACGCAGTATTTT
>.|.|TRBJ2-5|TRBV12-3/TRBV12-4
CASSATGTRETQYF
TGTGCCAGCAGTGCTACAGGGACCAGGGAGACCCAGTACTTC
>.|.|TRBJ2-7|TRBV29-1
CSVKDPAAYEQYF
TGCAGCGTTAAGGATCCCGCCGCCTACGAGCAGTACTTC
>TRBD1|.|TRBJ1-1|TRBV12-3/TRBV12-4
CASSISPGQGTEAFF
TGTGCCAGCAGTATCAGCCCGGGACAGGGCACTGAAGCTTTCTTT
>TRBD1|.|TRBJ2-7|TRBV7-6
CASSEGTGGVYEQYF
TGTGCCAGCAGCGAAGGGACAGGGGGCGTCTACGAGCAGTACTTC
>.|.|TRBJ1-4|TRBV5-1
CASRERGATNEKLFF
TGCGCCAGCAGAGAAAGGGGAGCAACTAATGAAAAACTGTTTTTT
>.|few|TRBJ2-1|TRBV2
CASRLLISSSYNEQFF
TGTGCCAGCAGATTGTTGATCTCGAGCTCCTACAATGAGCAGTTCTTC
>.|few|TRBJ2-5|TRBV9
CASSVQHSHGETQYF
TGTGCCAGCAGCGTACAACATTCACATGGGGAGACCCAGTACTTC
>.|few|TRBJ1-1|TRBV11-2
CASTHIKVRRAFF
TGTGCCAGCACTCACATAAAGGTCAGAAGAGCTTTCTTT
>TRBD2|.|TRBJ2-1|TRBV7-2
CASSISGVNNEQFF
TGTGCCAGCAGCATTAGCGGGGTTAACAATGAGCAGTTCTTC
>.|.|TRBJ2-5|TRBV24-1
CATSDWGRDETQYF
TGTGCCACCAGTGATTGGGGCCGGGACGAGACCCAGTACTTC
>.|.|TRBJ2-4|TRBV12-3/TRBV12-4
CASSPQDYGIQYF
TGTGCCAGCAGTCCCCAGGACTACGGCATTCAGTACTTC
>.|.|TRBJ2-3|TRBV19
CASREVQGRDTQYF
TGTGCCAGCAGAGAGGTACAAGGACGGGATACGCAGTATTTT
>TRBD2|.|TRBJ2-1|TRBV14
CASSQVAGGYNEQFF
TGTGCCAGCAGCCAAGTAGCGGGAGGGTACAATGAGCAGTTCTTC
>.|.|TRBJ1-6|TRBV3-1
CASSQEPRGTSPLHF
TGTGCCAGCAGCCAAGAACCGAGGGGTACTTCACCCCTCCACTTT
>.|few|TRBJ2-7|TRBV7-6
CASSGDGFGDEQYF
TGTGCCAGCAGCGGGGACGGCTTCGGAGACGAGCAGTACTTC
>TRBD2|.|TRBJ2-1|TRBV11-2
CASSWRLAATYNEQFF
TGTGCCAGCAGCTGGCGACTAGCGGCTACCTACAATGAGCAGTTCTTC
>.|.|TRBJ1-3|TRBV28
CASSLDSTSISGNTIYF
TGTGCCAGCAGCCTGGACAGTACTTCGATCTCTGGAAACACCATATATTTT
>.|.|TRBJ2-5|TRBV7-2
CASSRGVETQYF
TGTGCCAGCAGCCGAGGTGTAGAGACCCAGTACTTC
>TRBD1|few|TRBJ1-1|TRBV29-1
CSAGQGSTEAFF
TGCAGCGCAGGACAGGGGTCCACTGAAGCTTTCTTT
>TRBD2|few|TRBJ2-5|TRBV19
CASSIWGLREAQETQYF
TGTGCCAGTAGTATATGGGGGTTGCGGGAGGCCCAAGAGACCCAGTACTTC
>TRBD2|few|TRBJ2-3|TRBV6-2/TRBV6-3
CASRPGASSGRGWVTDTQYF
TGTGCCAGCAGGCCCGGAGCCTCTAGCGGGAGAGGCTGGGTAACAGATACGCAGTATTTT
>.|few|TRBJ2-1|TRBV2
CASSGSTLGPVSWNEQFF
TGTGCCAGCAGTGGCTCGACGTTGGGCCCCGTCAGCTGGAATGAGCAGTTCTTC
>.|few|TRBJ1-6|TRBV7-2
CASSLGGRASNNSPLHF
TGTGCCAGCAGCTTAGGGGGGCGCGCATCCAATAATTCACCCCTCCACTTT
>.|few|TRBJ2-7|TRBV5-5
CASSLGWGSGDEQYF
TGTGCCAGCAGCTTGGGTTGGGGGTCGGGCGACGAGCAGTACTTC
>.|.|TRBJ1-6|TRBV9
CASSVARFSPLHF
TGTGCCAGCAGCGTAGCGAGGTTTTCACCCCTCCACTTT
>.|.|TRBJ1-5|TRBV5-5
CASSLEDTVVFSQPQHF
TGTGCCAGCAGCTTGGAGGACACTGTAGTATTTAGCCAGCCCCAGCATTTT